One and the same sample provided the 16 T cell receptor beta chains below, sequenced in a study of T cells in tumors after PD-1 blockade. Generated by immunoSEQ multiplex PCR, the TCRdb table keeps only in-frame clones and is missing some. The data show 13,000 to 15,000 clones, 55% to 80% seen once. Sample: tumor tissue, taken after anti-PD-1 treatment. The origin of the receptors is a human donor with cutaneous squamous cell carcinoma.

The table lists this clone with a count of one. The chain links TRBV14 to TRBJ2-3; 10 nucleotides match TRBD1. CDR1 and CDR2 (germline): SGHDN, FVKESK. V gave up 4 bases and J gave up 7 bases; unmatched junction bases: 8. The CDR3 covers 15 residues. The CDR3 loop is CASSPRQGARHTQYF. CDR3 nucleotides: TGTGCCAGCAGCCCGCGACAGGGGGCAAGGCATACGCAGTATTTT. Drawing the rest from reference TRBV14 and TRBJ2-3, the complete variable domain is EAGVTQFPSHSVIEKGQTVTLRCDPISGHDNLYWYRRVMGKEIKFLLHFVKESKQDESGMPNNRFLAERTGGTYSTLKVQPAELEDSGVYFCASSPRQGARHTQYFGPGTRLTVL.

V usage is TRBV23-1 and J usage is TRBJ1-3, with D uncertain. TRBV23-1 is annotated as an ORF whose role is uncertain. The length of the CDR3 is 15 residues. The germline V and J ends were trimmed by 7 bases and 0 bases, with 13 bases remaining between them. CDR3 coding DNA: TGCGCCAGCACTACCCACGGGAGCTCTGGAAACACCATATATTTT. As protein: CASTTHGSSGNTIYF.

The rearrangement uses TRBV27 and TRBJ2-7; D gene ambiguous. The CDR3 contains 13 residues. V gave up 10 bases and J gave up 3 bases, with 16 bases separating them. CDR1 and CDR2 (germline): MNHEY, SMNVEV (reference sequence). CDR3 DNA: TGTGCCACCAACCAGCGTGCCGGCTACGAGCAGTACTTC. Translated, it gives CATNQRAGYEQYF.

This chain links TRBV5-4 with TRBJ1-1; 12 bases are shared with TRBD1. CDR3 length: 16 residues. Germline V gene data show CDR1 as SGHNT and CDR2 as YYREEE (reference sequence). Losses at the gene ends were 4 bases for V and 4 bases for J; bases not matched to a gene: 8. The DNA of the CDR3 is TGTGCCAGCAGCCCGGGACAGGGGGCAGGCGGCACTGAAGCTTTCTTT. It is translated as CASSPGQGAGGTEAFF.

This chain links TRBV6-2 or TRBV6-3 with TRBJ2-5; no clear D gene. V dropped 0 bases and J dropped 3 bases, with 11 bases sitting between them. CDR1 MNHEY and CDR2 SVGEGT come from the germline V gene. The CDR3 is 15 residues long. The CDR3 DNA follows: TGTGCCAGCAGTTACTCGATATCCGATAAAGAGACCCAGTACTTC. It translates to CASSYSISDKETQYF.

This chain connects TRBV7-9 to TRBJ2-1, with 7 nucleotides matching TRBD1. Per the germline V gene, CDR1 is SEHNR and CDR2 is FQNEAQ (reference sequence). The V segment lost 5 bases and the J segment 0 bases; nucleotides outside the gene matches: 19. This CDR3 spans 20 amino acids. The CDR3, as DNA: TGTGCCAGCAGCACCCGACAGGGATTCTCCGTACAAAGCTCCTACAATGAGCAGTTCTTC. Translated, it gives CASSTRQGFSVQSSYNEQFF.

The V and J genes are TRBV7-2 and TRBJ2-3; D is uncertain. Germline-derived CDR1 and CDR2 are SGHTA and FQGNSA. This CDR3 is built from 17 residues. Trimming took 0 bases from V and 5 from J, leaving 18 bases between them. CDR3 nucleotide sequence: TGTGCCAGCAGCTTAGCGGTGAGAGGTTCTGGCGGAGATACGCAGTATTTT. This encodes CASSLAVRGSGGDTQYF.

This clone appeared a few times. The chain joins TRBV12-3 or TRBV12-4 to TRBJ2-7; D may be TRBD1 (6 bases). The V and J ends lost 6 bases and 3 bases respectively, with 12 bases between them. This CDR3 contains 13 residues. The CDR3 protein is CASSRGQFYEQYF. In DNA form, the CDR3 reads TGTGCCAGCAGCCGCGGACAGTTCTACGAGCAGTACTTC.

V is TRBV27 and J is TRBJ2-7; 9 positions match TRBD2. V lost 5 bases and J lost 4; bases outside the gene matches: 6. Looked up from germline, CDR1 is MNHEY and CDR2 is SMNVEV (reference sequence). This CDR3 comprises 14 residues. CDR3 sequence reads: CASSPGLALYEQYF. The CDR3 DNA sequence: TGTGCCAGCAGTCCGGGACTAGCTTTGTACGAGCAGTACTTC.

The V call is TRBV6-5, the J call TRBJ1-2, with D perhaps TRBD1 (5 bases). V lost 6 bases to trimming and J lost 4 bases, with 12 bases between them. This CDR3 spans 13 amino acids. Germline CDR1 MNHEY, CDR2 SVGAGI. CDR3 sequence: CASRRGFGYGYTF. The CDR3 DNA reads TGTGCCAGCAGAAGGGGATTCGGCTATGGCTACACCTTC.

The chain combines TRBV4-3 with TRBJ1-1; the D is unclear. CDR3 length: 14 amino acids. The V end lost 1 base, the J end lost 1 base, and 7 bases lay between the germline ends. Germline CDR1 reads LGHNA; CDR2 reads YSLEER. DNA for the CDR3: TGCGCCAGCAGCCAAGGTTTAGGGAACACTGAAGCTTTCTTT. This codes for CASSQGLGNTEAFF.

The rearrangement uses TRBV2 and TRBJ2-1, with 9 nucleotides matching TRBD1. CDR1 is SNHLY, CDR2 FYNNEI, per germline. V gave up 6 bases and J gave up 5 bases; unmatched junction bases: 11. CDR3 length equals 16 residues. As DNA, the CDR3 is TGTGCCAGCAGACCGTCCGGGACAGGGCAAGACAATGAGCAGTTCTTC. Translating it yields CASRPSGTGQDNEQFF. The whole variable domain, filled in from reference TRBV2 and TRBJ2-1, reads EPEVTQTPSHQVTQMGQEVILRCVPISNHLYFYWYRQILGQKVEFLVSFYNNEISEKSEIFDDQFSVERPDGSNFTLKIRSTKLEDSAMYFCASRPSGTGQDNEQFFGPGTRLTVL.

The genes are TRBV6-4 and TRBJ2-2; no clear D. The germline CDR1 and CDR2 sequences are MRHNA and SNTAGT. Trimming shortened V by 2 bases and J by 3 bases, and 4 bases separated the two germline ends. This CDR3 has 13 residues. This chain's CDR3 is CASSDRDTGELFF. As DNA, the CDR3 is TGTGCCAGCAGTGACAGGGACACCGGGGAGCTGTTTTTT.

This clone occurred a few times. This rearrangement joins TRBV20-1 to TRBJ2-1, with D unclear. From germline, CDR1 is DFQATT and CDR2 SNEGSKA (reference sequence). The CDR3 runs 11 residues. V lost 4 bases to trimming and J lost 5 bases, with 6 bases between them. CDR3 in DNA: TGCAGTGCTACAGGTAACAATGAGCAGTTCTTC. This encodes CSATGNNEQFF.

The chain employs TRBV15 and TRBJ1-2; the D gene is possibly TRBD1 (5 bases). The CDR3 runs 12 residues. Germline lookup yields CDR1 LNHNV and CDR2 YYDKDF (reference sequence). V was pared by 1 base and J by 6 bases, with 6 bases between. CDR3 sequence (DNA): TGTGCCACCAGCAGAGGGGGACATGGCTACACCTTC. Amino acid sequence: CATSRGGHGYTF.

The chain recombines TRBV3-1 (or the pseudogene TRBV3-2) with TRBJ1-1; D may be TRBD1 (5 bases). CDR3 length: 14 residues. Looked up from germline, CDR1 is LGHDT and CDR2 is YNNKEL (reference sequence). V shed 0 bases and J shed 5 bases, with 10 bases lying between them. CDR3 in amino acids: CASSQEWGVTEAFF. The CDR3 DNA is TGTGCCAGCAGCCAAGAATGGGGGGTTACTGAAGCTTTCTTT.